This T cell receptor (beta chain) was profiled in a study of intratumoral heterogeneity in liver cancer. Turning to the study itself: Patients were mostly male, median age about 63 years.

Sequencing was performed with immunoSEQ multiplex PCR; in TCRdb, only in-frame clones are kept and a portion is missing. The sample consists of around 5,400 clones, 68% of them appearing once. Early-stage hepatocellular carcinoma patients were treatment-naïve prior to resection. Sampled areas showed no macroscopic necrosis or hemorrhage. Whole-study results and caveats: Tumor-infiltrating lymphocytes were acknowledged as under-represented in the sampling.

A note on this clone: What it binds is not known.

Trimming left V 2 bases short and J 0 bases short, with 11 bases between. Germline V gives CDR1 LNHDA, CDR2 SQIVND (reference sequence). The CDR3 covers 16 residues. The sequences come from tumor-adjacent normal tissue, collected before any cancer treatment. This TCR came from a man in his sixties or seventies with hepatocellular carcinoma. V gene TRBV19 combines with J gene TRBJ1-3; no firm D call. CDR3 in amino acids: CASSIRTPYSGNTIYF. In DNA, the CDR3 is TGTGCCAGTAGTATAAGAACCCCCTACTCTGGAAACACCATATATTTT. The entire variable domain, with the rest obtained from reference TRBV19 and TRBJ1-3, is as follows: DGGITQSPKYLFRKEGQNVTLSCEQNLNHDAMYWYRQDPGQGLRLIYYSQIVNDFQKGDIAEGYSVSREKKESFPLTVTSAQKNPTAFYLCASSIRTPYSGNTIYFGEGSWLTVV.